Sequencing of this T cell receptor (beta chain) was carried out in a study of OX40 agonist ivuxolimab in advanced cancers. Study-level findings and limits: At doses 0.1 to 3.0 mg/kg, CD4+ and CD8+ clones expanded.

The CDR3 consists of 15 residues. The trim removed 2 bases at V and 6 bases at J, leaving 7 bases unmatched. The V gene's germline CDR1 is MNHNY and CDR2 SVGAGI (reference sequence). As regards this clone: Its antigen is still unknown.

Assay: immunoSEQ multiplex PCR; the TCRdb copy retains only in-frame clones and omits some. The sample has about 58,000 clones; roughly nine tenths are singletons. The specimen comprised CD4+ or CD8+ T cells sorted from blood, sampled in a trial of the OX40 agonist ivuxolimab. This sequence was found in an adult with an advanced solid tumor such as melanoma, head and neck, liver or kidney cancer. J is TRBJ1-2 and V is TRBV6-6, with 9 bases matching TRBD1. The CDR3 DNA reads TGTGCCAGCAGTTACCCAGGACAGGGGACGAATGGCTACACCTTC. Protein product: CASSYPGQGTNGYTF.